This T cell receptor beta chain derives from a study of cytomegalovirus exposure and HLA in healthy donors. The CDR3 is 16 amino acids. With V trimmed by 4 bases and J by 3 bases, 5 bases remained unmatched. Looked up from germline, CDR1 is MNHEY and CDR2 is SVGAGI. Findings and caveats of the study: The majority of TCR sequences were rare, yet some public TCRs appeared in many donors. There were 150 to 200 TCR beta chains listed as cytomegalovirus-associated. With DRB1 most and HLA-C fewest, TCR association rates differed between HLA loci in a later analysis.

60 Vbeta and 13 Jbeta primers were used in PCR. Using immunoSEQ multiplex PCR, the repertoire was profiled, and TCRdb retains in-frame clones only, with some absent. Of 150,000 to 200,000 clones in the sample, over 75% were seen once. A remark on this clone: The antigen is not known.

The sequence came from a woman aged 45-59 years in good health and CMV-seronegative. The V gene is TRBV6-5, the J gene TRBJ2-7; 14 positions agree with TRBD2. Sequenced input: PBMCs. CDR3 DNA: TGTGCCAGCAGTTTAGGACTAGCGGGAGGACTCTACGAGCAGTACTTC. Translated: CASSLGLAGGLYEQYF.